What follows are 25 T cell receptor beta chains derived from one specimen sequenced in a study of OX40 agonist ivuxolimab in advanced cancers. This table comes from immunoSEQ multiplex PCR, and its TCRdb copy is limited to in-frame clones, with some not included. Among more than 70,000 clones listed, 85% to 95% were seen once. Sample: CD4+ or CD8+ T cells sorted from blood, taken in a trial of the OX40 agonist ivuxolimab. The receptors were gathered from an adult with an advanced solid tumor such as melanoma, head and neck, liver or kidney cancer.

This sequence joins TRBV7-9 and TRBJ1-2; D unclear. Germline values: CDR1 SEHNR, CDR2 FQNEAQ (reference sequence). The CDR3 consists of 14 residues. V lost 4 bases to trimming and J lost 4 bases, with 13 bases between them. DNA for the CDR3: TGTGCCAGCAGCTGGAGTCGACAAACCTATGGCTACACCTTC. It translates to CASSWSRQTYGYTF.

The gene calls are TRBV5-1 and TRBJ1-1; 11 bases agree with TRBD1. V lost 5 bases to trimming and J lost 9 bases; unmatched junction nucleotides: 9. The V gene's germline CDR1 is SGHRS and CDR2 YFSETQ. This CDR3 has 14 amino acids. CDR3 sequence reads: CASSVGTGGFQAFF. CDR3 nucleotides: TGCGCCAGCAGTGTAGGGACAGGGGGATTCCAAGCTTTCTTT.

The chain uses TRBV19 and TRBJ2-3; TRBD2 matches 7 bases. The CDR3 covers 17 residues. V was pared by 3 bases and J by 4 bases, with 13 bases of the junction left unmatched. Germline CDR1 LNHDA, CDR2 SQIVND (reference sequence). The DNA for the CDR3 is TGTGCCAGTAGTATCTTCTGGCGGGAGAATCGCGCAGATACGCAGTATTTT. This encodes CASSIFWRENRADTQYF.

This chain links TRBV6-6 with TRBJ2-4, with D possibly called TRBD1 or TRBD2 (7 bases each). This CDR3 is 12 amino acids long. Trimming pared 10 bases from V and 10 bases from J, leaving 17 bases between. Germline V gives CDR1 MNHNY, CDR2 SVGAGI (reference sequence). The CDR3 here is CAIAGGAAIQYF. The CDR3 DNA is TGTGCCATCGCAGGGGGGGCGGCAATTCAGTACTTC.

The rearrangement links TRBV29-1 to TRBJ2-5; 12 bases map to TRBD2. There are 14 residues in the CDR3. Trimming at V came to 7 bases and at J to 2 bases, leaving 5 bases not matched to a gene. Per germline, CDR1 SQVTM and CDR2 ANQGSEA. The DNA of the CDR3 is TGCAGCGGGACACTAGCGGGGGGACAAGAGACCCAGTACTTC. Translation gives CSGTLAGGQETQYF.

Concerning this clone: The sample holds other DNA sequences that translate to the same CDR3. The CDR3 DNA sequence: TGTGCCAGCTCACCATCCCTGTCTGAGACCCAGTACTTC. It encodes CASSPSLSETQYF. The chain couples TRBV18 to TRBJ2-5; D is undetermined. The ends were cut back, 2 bases at V and 5 bases at J, with 9 bases in the middle. Germline V gene lookup returns CDR1 KGHSH and CDR2 LQKENI. CDR3 length: 13 amino acids.

This chain links TRBV28 with TRBJ2-7, with TRBD2 matching over 10 bases. The germline V gene has CDR1 MDHEN and CDR2 SYDVKM. With 4 bases clipped from V and 7 bases from J, the junction kept 13 bases outside the gene matches. This CDR3 contains 16 residues. CDR3 in DNA: TGTGCCAGCAGTTCCTCCGGGCTAGCGGGAGAATCTGAGCAGTACTTC. Protein product: CASSSSGLAGESEQYF.

This chain joins TRBV4-1 and TRBJ2-1, with TRBD1 as a possible D gene (6 bases). Germline V lookup: CDR1 MGHRA, CDR2 YSYEKL. V lost 6 bases, J lost 2 bases, and 14 bases lay in between. The CDR3 covers 15 residues. The CDR3: CASREGKGAYNEQFF. The CDR3 DNA is TGCGCCAGCAGAGAAGGAAAGGGGGCCTACAATGAGCAGTTCTTC.

The rearrangement uses TRBV5-1 and TRBJ1-1; D is possibly TRBD1 (5 bases). The germline V gene has CDR1 SGHRS and CDR2 YFSETQ. The V end was cut by 2 bases, the J end by 4 bases, with 9 bases between. This CDR3 has 13 amino acids. The CDR3 DNA reads as TGCGCCAGCAGCTTATTAGGGACCACTGAAGCTTTCTTT. Residues: CASSLLGTTEAFF.

The chain joins TRBV30 to TRBJ2-1; D is possibly TRBD1 or TRBD2 (5 bases each). V was shortened by 3 bases and J by 12 bases, with 15 bases between the two germline ends. CDR3 length equals 12 residues. Germline V gives CDR1 GTSNPN, CDR2 SVGIG (reference sequence). CDR3 DNA sequence: TGTGCCTGGAGGGGGGACGGAGTATGGCAGTTCTTC. This sequence encodes CAWRGDGVWQFF.

This sequence joins TRBV5-1 and TRBJ2-5, with 7 bases lining up with TRBD1. From germline, CDR1 is SGHRS and CDR2 YFSETQ. V dropped 2 bases and J dropped 5; count of bases not matched to a gene: 9. This CDR3 region has 15 residues. The CDR3 reads CASSLSGRGWETQYF. In DNA, the CDR3 is TGCGCCAGCAGCTTAAGTGGCAGGGGGTGGGAGACCCAGTACTTC.

V and J are TRBV5-6 and TRBJ1-4; no reliable D call. This CDR3 has 13 amino acids. Germline-derived CDR1 and CDR2 are SGHDT and YYEEEE. Trimming cost V 8 bases and J 7 bases, with 15 bases left between them. The CDR3 nucleotides are TGTGCCAGTAAACGATACAACGGTGAAAAACTGTTTTTT. It codes for CASKRYNGEKLFF.

The rearrangement links TRBV19 to TRBJ2-7; D is perhaps TRBD1 (6 bases). V was trimmed by 3 bases and J by 5 bases, leaving 14 bases between them. The CDR3 extends over 14 amino acids. CDR1 and CDR2 from the germline V gene are LNHDA and SQIVND (reference sequence). The DNA of the CDR3 is TGTGCCAGTAGTATCGGGACAAACCCCCACGAGCAGTACTTC. Translated: CASSIGTNPHEQYF.

The chain employs TRBV5-1 and TRBJ2-2; possibly TRBD1 for D (6 bases). Germline-derived CDR1 and CDR2 are SGHRS and YFSETQ. The CDR3 runs to 15 residues. The V and J ends lost 5 bases and 4 bases respectively, with 15 bases between them. CDR3 sequence: CASRGQGSVTGELFF. The CDR3 DNA sequence: TGCGCCAGCAGGGGGCAGGGGTCGGTCACCGGGGAGCTGTTTTTT.

The chain employs TRBV7-8 and TRBJ2-1; D remains unclear. The CDR3 is made up of 15 amino acids. Germline assignment: CDR1 SGHVS and CDR2 FQNEAQ. Between the trimmed V and J ends, which lost 8 bases and 7 bases, there was a span of 21 bases. The CDR3 nucleotides are TGTGCCAGCCAGCCACACCTCTCAATCCGTAATGAGCAGTTCTTC. Its protein is CASQPHLSIRNEQFF.

The table lists this clone with a count of one. CDR3 nucleotides: TGTGCCAGCAGCTTAGTAAGAAGGGGGGAAAAACTGTTTTTT. Encoded protein: CASSLVRRGEKLFF. V is TRBV7-2 and J is TRBJ1-4, with D perhaps matching TRBD1 (6 bases). CDR1 is SGHTA, CDR2 FQGNSA, per germline. Trimming stripped 1 base from V and 8 bases from J, with 11 bases between. The CDR3 contains 14 residues.

The V gene is TRBV5-1, the J gene TRBJ1-1; 7 nucleotides align to TRBD1. V lost 4 bases to trimming and J lost 4 bases; unmatched junction nucleotides: 7. The length of the CDR3 is 14 residues. From germline, CDR1 is SGHRS and CDR2 YFSETQ. CDR3 coding DNA: TGCGCCAGCAGCCCTGAGGGGGCGGCCACTGAAGCTTTCTTT. This sequence encodes CASSPEGAATEAFF.

The chain carries TRBV14 and TRBJ1-4; D not resolved. CDR3 size: 12 residues. Germline V gene data show CDR1 as SGHDN and CDR2 as FVKESK. V lost 2 bases to trimming and J lost 13 bases, with 11 bases between them. For the CDR3, the DNA is TGTGCCAGCAGCCAAAATCGTATTCCACTGTTTTTT. It encodes CASSQNRIPLFF.

This chain links TRBV7-2 with TRBJ2-7; D may be TRBD2 (6 bases). V lost 5 bases, J lost 6 bases, and 17 bases lay in between. This CDR3 has 14 amino acids. Germline CDR1 and CDR2: SGHTA and FQGNSA. DNA of the CDR3: TGTGCCAGCAGCCATGGGGACTTCCCGGGCGAGCAGTACTTC. Translating it yields CASSHGDFPGEQYF.

This chain connects TRBV5-1 to TRBJ1-4; no clear D. Germline CDR1 and CDR2: SGHRS and YFSETQ. V lost 4 bases and J lost 4, with 11 bases in between. The CDR3 is 14 amino acids. The CDR3 coding sequence is TGCGCCAGCAGCCAGGCGTTGGGTAATGAAAAACTGTTTTTT. Translation gives CASSQALGNEKLFF.

This clone was seen only once. V usage is TRBV5-1 and J usage is TRBJ2-5; a possible D gene is TRBD2 (6 bases). This CDR3 region has 15 residues. Germline CDR1 is SGHRS and CDR2 is YFSETQ. V gave up 8 bases and J gave up 2 bases, with 19 bases separating them. The CDR3 is CASNTGTLVQETQYF. CDR3 coding DNA: TGCGCCAGTAACACCGGGACTCTAGTTCAAGAGACCCAGTACTTC.

The gene calls are TRBV10-1 and TRBJ2-1; D is tentatively TRBD1 or TRBD2 (6 bases each). The CDR3 runs to 15 residues. V lost 2 bases, J lost 3 bases, and 11 bases lay in between. The germline V gene has CDR1 WNHNN and CDR2 SYGVQD (reference sequence). The CDR3 DNA reads as TGCGCCAGCAGTGAGGAGGGGGGCAACTACAATGAGCAGTTCTTC. It specifies CASSEEGGNYNEQFF.

In its sample, this clone was seen once. The J gene is TRBJ2-1, the V gene TRBV6-4, with 9 bases matching TRBD2. The V gene's germline CDR1 is MRHNA and CDR2 SNTAGT. The CDR3 has 16 amino acids. J was trimmed by 7 bases and V by 0 bases; bases with no gene match: 7. The CDR3 sequence is CASSDSWGSGRNEQFF. Written as DNA, the CDR3 is TGTGCCAGCAGTGACTCTTGGGGTAGCGGGAGAAATGAGCAGTTCTTC.

The chain has TRBV28 and TRBJ1-5; perhaps TRBD1 as D (6 bases). The V end lost 11 bases, the J end lost 2 bases, and 13 bases lay between the germline ends. There are 13 residues in the CDR3. Germline V CDR1 and CDR2: MDHEN, SYDVKM. CDR3 in amino acids: CAVPGAGNQPQHF. The DNA for the CDR3 is TGTGCCGTCCCGGGGGCTGGCAATCAGCCCCAGCATTTT.

The chain is built from TRBV6-1 and TRBJ2-3; D call uncertain. The germline V and J ends were trimmed by 7 bases and 4 bases, with 6 bases remaining between them. Germline V lookup: CDR1 MNHNS, CDR2 SASEGT. This CDR3 comprises 11 residues. The CDR3 sequence: CASTHPDTQYF. CDR3 sequence (DNA): TGTGCCAGCACCCACCCAGATACGCAGTATTTT.